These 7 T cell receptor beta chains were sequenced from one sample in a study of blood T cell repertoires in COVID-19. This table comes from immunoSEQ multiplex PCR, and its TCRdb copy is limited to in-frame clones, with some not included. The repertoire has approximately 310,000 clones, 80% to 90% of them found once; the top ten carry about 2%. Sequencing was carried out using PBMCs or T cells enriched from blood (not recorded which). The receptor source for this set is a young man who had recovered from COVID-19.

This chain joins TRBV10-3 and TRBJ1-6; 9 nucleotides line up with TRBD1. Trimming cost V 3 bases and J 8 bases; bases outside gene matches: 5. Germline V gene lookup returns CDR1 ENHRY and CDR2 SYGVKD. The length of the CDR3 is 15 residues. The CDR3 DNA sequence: TGTGCCATCAGTGAAGCCCGGGACAGGGATTCACCCCTCCACTTT. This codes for CAISEARDRDSPLHF.

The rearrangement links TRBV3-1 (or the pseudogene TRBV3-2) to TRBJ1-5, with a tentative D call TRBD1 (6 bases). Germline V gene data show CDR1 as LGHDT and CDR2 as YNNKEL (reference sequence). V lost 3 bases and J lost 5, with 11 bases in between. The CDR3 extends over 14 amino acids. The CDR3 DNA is TGTGCCAGCAGCCAGGGGGCTCCTTATCAGCCCCAGCATTTT. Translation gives CASSQGAPYQPQHF.

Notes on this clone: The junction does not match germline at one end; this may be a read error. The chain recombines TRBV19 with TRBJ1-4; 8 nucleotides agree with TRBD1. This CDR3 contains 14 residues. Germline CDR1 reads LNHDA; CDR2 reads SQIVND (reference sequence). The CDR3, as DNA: TGTGCCAGTAGTATAGCCCGGGACAGGCCATTCGGGGTTTTT. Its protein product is CASSIARDRPFGVF.

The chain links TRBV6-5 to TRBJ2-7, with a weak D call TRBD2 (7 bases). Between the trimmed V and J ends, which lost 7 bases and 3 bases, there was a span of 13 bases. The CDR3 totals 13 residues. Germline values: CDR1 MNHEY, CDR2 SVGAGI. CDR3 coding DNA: TGTGCCAGCATGCGGGGGCCCGACTACGAGCAGTACTTC. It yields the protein CASMRGPDYEQYF.

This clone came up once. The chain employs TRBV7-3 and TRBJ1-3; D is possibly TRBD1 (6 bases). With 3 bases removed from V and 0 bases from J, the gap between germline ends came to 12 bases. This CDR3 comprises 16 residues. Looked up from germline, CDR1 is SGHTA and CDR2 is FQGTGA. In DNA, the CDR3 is TGTGCCAGCAGCTTTCGGACAGCAAGCTCTGGAAACACCATATATTTT. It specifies CASSFRTASSGNTIYF.

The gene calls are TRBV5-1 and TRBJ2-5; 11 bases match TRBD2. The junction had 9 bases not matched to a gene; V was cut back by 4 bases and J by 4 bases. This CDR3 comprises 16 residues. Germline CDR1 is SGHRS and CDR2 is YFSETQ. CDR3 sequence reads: CASSVNGLAGGETQYF. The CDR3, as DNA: TGCGCCAGCAGCGTCAACGGCCTAGCGGGGGGAGAGACCCAGTACTTC.

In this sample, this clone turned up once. The CDR3 sequence is CASRYGLRGGGEKLFF. For the CDR3, the DNA is TGTGCCAGTAGATACGGTCTGCGGGGCGGGGGCGAAAAACTGTTTTTT. The chain carries TRBV19 and TRBJ1-4; weak D call: TRBD1 (6 bases). V shed 6 bases and J shed 8 bases, with 22 bases lying between them. The CDR3 runs 16 residues. Germline CDR1 LNHDA, CDR2 SQIVND (reference sequence).